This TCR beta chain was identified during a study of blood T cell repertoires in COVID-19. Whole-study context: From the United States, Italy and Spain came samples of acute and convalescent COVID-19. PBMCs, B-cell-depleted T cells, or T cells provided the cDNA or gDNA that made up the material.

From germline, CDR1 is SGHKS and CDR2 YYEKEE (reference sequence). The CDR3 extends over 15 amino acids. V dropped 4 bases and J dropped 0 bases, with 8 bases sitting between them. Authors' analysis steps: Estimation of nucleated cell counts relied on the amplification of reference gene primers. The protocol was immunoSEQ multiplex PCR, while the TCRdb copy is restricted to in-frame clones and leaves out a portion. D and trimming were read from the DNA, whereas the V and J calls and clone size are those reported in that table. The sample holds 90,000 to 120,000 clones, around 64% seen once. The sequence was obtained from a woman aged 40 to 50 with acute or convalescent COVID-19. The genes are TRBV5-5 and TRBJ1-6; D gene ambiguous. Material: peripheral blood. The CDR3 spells CASSLLSSYNSPLHF. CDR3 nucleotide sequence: TGTGCCAGCAGCCTTTTGAGCTCCTATAATTCACCCCTCCACTTT. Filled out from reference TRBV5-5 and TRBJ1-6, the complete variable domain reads DAGVTQSPTHLIKTRGQQVTLRCSPISGHKSVSWYQQVLGQGPQFIFQYYEKEERGRGNFPDRFSARQFPNYSSELNVNALLLGDSALYLCASSLLSSYNSPLHFGNGTRLTVT.